The 17 T cell receptor beta chains below were found in one sample sequenced in a study of cytomegalovirus exposure and HLA in healthy donors. The PCR used 60 Vbeta and 13 Jbeta primers. Sequencing used immunoSEQ multiplex PCR; TCRdb keeps in-frame clones, though not all of them. The sample contains around 41,000 clones, approximately 47% of which appear only once. Material: PBMCs. The source is a man in his sixties in good health and CMV-seronegative.

The sample holds a few counts of this clone. V and J are TRBV7-2 and TRBJ2-7; no clear D. The CDR3 covers 14 residues. Germline V gene lookup returns CDR1 SGHTA and CDR2 FQGNSA. Trimming shortened V by 5 bases and J by 0 bases, and 11 bases separated the two germline ends. The CDR3 bases are TGTGCCAGCAGCCCCGGAAGGAGCTCCTACGAGCAGTACTTC. Protein sequence: CASSPGRSSYEQYF. The full variable domain, completed using reference TRBV7-2 and TRBJ2-7, is GAGVSQSPSNKVTEKGKDVELRCDPISGHTALYWYRQSLGQGLEFLIYFQGNSAPDKSGLPSDRFSAERTGGSVSTLTIQRTQQEDSAVYLCASSPGRSSYEQYFGPGTRLTVT.

The rearrangement joins TRBV6-1 to TRBJ1-1, with D possibly being TRBD1 (6 bases). The ends were cut back, 4 bases at V and 4 bases at J, with 13 bases in the middle. This CDR3 is built from 14 residues. CDR1 is MNHNS and CDR2 is SASEGT in the germline V gene. The CDR3 DNA is TGTGCCAGCAGTGGGACTGCAGGGGTCACTGAAGCTTTCTTT. Encoded protein: CASSGTAGVTEAFF.

This clone turned up a few times. The chain joins TRBV10-3 to TRBJ2-3; 7 nucleotides line up with TRBD2. V gave up 4 bases and J gave up 4 bases; unmatched junction bases: 5. Per the germline V gene, CDR1 is ENHRY and CDR2 is SYGVKD. This CDR3 comprises 14 residues. As DNA, the CDR3 is TGTGCCATCAGTGGACTAGCAGGAGCAGATACGCAGTATTTT. Amino acids: CAISGLAGADTQYF.

The rearrangement joins TRBV11-2 to TRBJ2-1; D is possibly TRBD2 (5 bases). The germline V gene encodes CDR1 SGHAT and CDR2 FQNNGV. Trimming took off 7 bases at V and 1 base at J, with 14 bases between the two ends. The CDR3 contains 15 residues. CDR3 sequence (DNA): TGTGCCAGCATTAAAGAGCGGACTTCCTACAATGAGCAGTTCTTC. This gives the protein CASIKERTSYNEQFF.

The rearrangement uses TRBV4-2 and TRBJ2-1, with a possible D match to TRBD2 (6 bases). The CDR3 is 16 amino acids. Germline CDR1 and CDR2: LGHNA and YNFKEQ. Deletions cut 9 bases from V and 4 bases from J, with 22 bases between. CDR3 sequence reads: CASAGGASVLYNEQFF. The CDR3 bases are TGTGCCAGTGCCGGTGGGGCTAGCGTACTTTACAATGAGCAGTTCTTC.

The chain recombines TRBV29-1 with TRBJ2-1; maybe TRBD2 (5 bases). The CDR3 has 16 amino acids. Germline V gene sequence: CDR1 SQVTM, CDR2 ANQGSEA. V was shortened by 7 bases and J by 2 bases, with 21 bases between the two germline ends. DNA of the CDR3: TGCAGCGCTTCCTCCGCTTCGGCGGGCACCTACAATGAGCAGTTCTTC. Encoded protein: CSASSASAGTYNEQFF.

The chain uses TRBV7-2 and TRBJ1-4; D gene unclear. The CDR3 covers 15 residues. The germline gives CDR1 SGHTA, CDR2 FQGNSA. V was clipped by 1 base and J by 8 bases, with 14 bases between them. This chain's CDR3 is CASSLVAGPGEKLFF. CDR3 sequence (DNA): TGTGCCAGCAGCTTAGTTGCTGGCCCGGGGGAAAAACTGTTTTTT.

The rearrangement links TRBV4-2 to TRBJ2-7; 9 bases are a match to TRBD1. V shed 3 bases, J shed 4 bases, and the junction held 7 bases outside the gene matches. Germline-derived CDR1 and CDR2 are LGHNA and YNFKEQ. The CDR3 is 15 residues long. DNA for the CDR3: TGTGCCAGCAGCCATACCGGGACAGGGATATACGAGCAGTACTTC. Its protein product is CASSHTGTGIYEQYF.

This sequence joins TRBV4-1 and TRBJ2-7; 14 bases line up with TRBD2. Germline V gene sequence: CDR1 MGHRA, CDR2 YSYEKL. The CDR3 consists of 18 residues. Trimming took 4 bases from V and 6 from J; bases not matched to a gene: 14. The CDR3 loop reads CASSRLRLAGGSESEQYF. CDR3 DNA sequence: TGCGCCAGCAGCCGACTAAGACTAGCGGGAGGGTCGGAGTCCGAGCAGTACTTC.

This clone has only a few counts. This chain connects TRBV28 to TRBJ1-2; 11 nucleotides line up with TRBD1. This CDR3 contains 16 residues. Germline CDR1 MDHEN, CDR2 SYDVKM. Trimming at V came to 8 bases and at J to 3 bases, leaving 11 bases not matched to a gene. CDR3: CASSPAGQGDYYGYTF. The CDR3 DNA follows: TGTGCCAGCTCCCCTGCGGGACAGGGGGACTACTATGGCTACACCTTC.

The gene calls are TRBV6-5 and TRBJ2-5; 7 bases match TRBD1. With 6 bases clipped from V and 7 bases from J, the junction kept 8 bases outside the gene matches. The CDR3 covers 13 residues. Germline-derived CDR1 and CDR2 are MNHEY and SVGAGI. The DNA of the CDR3 is TGTGCCAGCAGACCCCAGGGACAGCCGACCCAGTACTTC. Its protein product is CASRPQGQPTQYF.

The genes are TRBV6-5 and TRBJ2-7; TRBD2 agrees at 12 bases. This CDR3 contains 16 residues. Germline V lookup: CDR1 MNHEY, CDR2 SVGAGI. With V trimmed by 2 bases and J by 2 bases, 4 bases remained unmatched. CDR3 amino acids: CASSYGTSGYAYEQYF. The CDR3 DNA reads as TGTGCCAGCAGTTACGGGACTAGCGGGTACGCCTACGAGCAGTACTTC.

The chain joins TRBV5-4 to TRBJ2-7; 8 bases line up with TRBD2. From germline, CDR1 is SGHNT and CDR2 YYREEE (reference sequence). Germline trimming cut 0 bases from V and 4 bases from J; bases unmatched to any gene: 9. The CDR3 is made up of 16 amino acids. The DNA for the CDR3 is TGTGCCAGCAGCTTGGGTCCGGGACTAGGGAAGTACGAGCAGTACTTC. It is translated as CASSLGPGLGKYEQYF.

This clone turned up a few times. The CDR3 nucleotides read TGTGCCAGCAGTGCGGACAGGCTCGGATCTGGCTACACCTTC. It encodes CASSADRLGSGYTF. The V and J genes are TRBV11-2 and TRBJ1-2, with TRBD1 matching 7 bases. The trim removed 6 bases at V and 7 bases at J, leaving 11 bases unmatched. The length of the CDR3 is 14 residues. The germline CDR1 and CDR2 sequences are SGHAT and FQNNGV.

This clone was seen just once. The genes are TRBV2 and TRBJ1-3, with D uncertain. Trimming cost V 1 base and J 0 bases, with 10 bases left between them. The CDR3 is made up of 16 amino acids. Germline V gene lookup returns CDR1 SNHLY and CDR2 FYNNEI. CDR3 coding DNA: TGTGCCAGCAGTGAAGATCGTCCCAGCTCTGGAAACACCATATATTTT. This translates into CASSEDRPSSGNTIYF.

V is TRBV5-1 and J is TRBJ2-4, with D perhaps TRBD2 (5 bases). Germline CDR1 SGHRS, CDR2 YFSETQ. This CDR3 is 13 amino acids long. V was cut by 4 bases and J by 6 bases, with 11 bases left in between. The CDR3 DNA reads TGCGCCAGCAGCCCCGCCCGGGGAAACATTCAGTACTTC. Translating it yields CASSPARGNIQYF.

This clone was seen a few times. The rearrangement links TRBV19 to TRBJ2-7, with D maybe TRBD1 (6 bases). Trimming pared 4 bases from V and 3 bases from J, leaving 16 bases between. The CDR3 is made up of 15 amino acids. From germline, CDR1 is LNHDA and CDR2 SQIVND (reference sequence). The CDR3 DNA reads as TGTGCCAGTAGTAAGAACAGGGAAGGGGGCTACGAGCAGTACTTC. Its translation is CASSKNREGGYEQYF.